Presented here are 22 T cell receptor beta chains from one specimen sequenced in a study of response to subunit inactivated influenza vaccine. A single record per CDR3 protein comes from TCRdb applying MiXCR to the RT-PCR reads. Here the sample spans some 640,000 distinct CDR3 sequences, about 14% being singletons. Material: PBMCs from blood, obtained less than 15 days before vaccination. All receptors come from a man aged 45 to 65 who received an inactivated influenza vaccine.

This clonotype was seen many times. The chain couples TRBV20-1 to TRBJ2-7, with D unclear. Germline V gene data show CDR1 as DFQATT and CDR2 as SNEGSKA (reference sequence). The V end lost 3 bases, the J end lost 2 bases, and 8 bases lay between the germline ends. The CDR3 runs to 12 residues. CDR3 sequence: CSASGGTYEQYF. DNA for the CDR3: TGCAGTGCTAGCGGCGGAACCTACGAGCAGTACTTC.

V is TRBV29-1 and J is TRBJ2-5; 7 bases fit TRBD1. Losses at the gene ends were 5 bases for V and 5 bases for J; bases not matched to a gene: 11. The V gene's germline CDR1 is SQVTM and CDR2 ANQGSEA. This CDR3 has 14 amino acids. Here the CDR3 DNA reads TGCAGCGTTACTCCGGGACAGATAATGGAGACCCAGTACTTC. This sequence encodes CSVTPGQIMETQYF.

Only a few counts were recorded for this clonotype. This chain uses TRBV29-1 with TRBJ2-1; 8 nucleotides line up with TRBD1. The germline CDR1 and CDR2 sequences are SQVTM and ANQGSEA. Trimming took 0 bases from V and 9 from J; bases not matched to a gene: 10. The CDR3 totals 15 residues. This CDR3 is CSVEDPGQVGGEQFF. CDR3 nucleotides: TGCAGCGTTGAAGATCCGGGACAGGTCGGGGGTGAGCAGTTCTTC.

Written as DNA, the CDR3 is TGCGCCAGCAGCCGAAGGGACATCACAACTAATGAAAAACTGTTTTTT. Translation: CASSRRDITTNEKLFF. V is TRBV4-1 and J is TRBJ1-4; D may be TRBD1 (6 bases). Deletions cut 4 bases from V and 0 bases from J, with 12 bases between. Germline-derived CDR1 and CDR2 are MGHRA and YSYEKL. There are 16 residues in the CDR3.

This clonotype came up a few times. This sequence joins TRBV7-8 and TRBJ2-5; the D is unclear. Trimming took 3 bases from V and 4 from J, leaving 9 bases between them. This CDR3 contains 13 residues. Per germline, CDR1 SGHVS and CDR2 FQNEAQ. CDR3 region: CASSFRTLETQYF. The CDR3 DNA reads as TGTGCCAGCAGCTTTAGAACCTTAGAGACCCAGTACTTC.

The chain employs TRBV20-1 and TRBJ2-7; 7 bases align to TRBD1. CDR1 and CDR2 from the germline V gene are DFQATT and SNEGSKA (reference sequence). V lost 5 bases, J lost 4 bases, and 8 bases stayed unmatched. This CDR3 comprises 13 residues. CDR3 nucleotides: TGCAGTGCTCAACGACAGGGCGTATACGAGCAGTACTTC. Amino acids: CSAQRQGVYEQYF.

J is TRBJ2-3 and V is TRBV20-1; possible D gene TRBD2, 5 bases. Germline lookup yields CDR1 DFQATT and CDR2 SNEGSKA (reference sequence). Trimming left V 2 bases short and J 6 bases short, with 9 bases between. The CDR3 sequence is 12 residues long. CDR3 sequence (DNA): TGCAGTGCTAGACCGGGGTGGGATACGCAGTATTTT. Its translation is CSARPGWDTQYF.

The CDR3 DNA follows: TGTGCCAGGCAAGAGACCCAGTACTTC. Translation: CARQETQYF. The chain uses TRBV27 and TRBJ2-5; no clear D. Trimming cost V 9 bases and J 2 bases, with 1 base left between them. CDR1 is MNHEY, CDR2 SMNVEV, per germline (reference sequence). The CDR3 is made up of 9 amino acids.

The chain carries TRBV28 and TRBJ2-2; 8 bases align to TRBD1. This CDR3 is built from 20 residues. With 5 bases clipped from V and 6 bases from J, the junction kept 23 bases outside the gene matches. Looked up from germline, CDR1 is MDHEN and CDR2 is SYDVKM. This CDR3 is CASSRRRTGTLNWEAGELFF. CDR3 sequence (DNA): TGTGCCAGCAGTCGGCGGCGGACAGGGACCCTGAATTGGGAGGCCGGGGAGCTGTTTTTT.

This chain links TRBV3-1 with TRBJ2-3, with unresolved D. The CDR3 has 12 residues. Looked up from germline, CDR1 is LGHDT and CDR2 is YNNKEL (reference sequence). Trimming took 0 bases from V and 8 from J, leaving 6 bases between them. Here the CDR3 DNA reads TGTGCCAGCAGCCAAGACTATACTACGCAGTATTTT. Its translation is CASSQDYTTQYF.

This clonotype has more than one count but fewer than ten. This rearrangement joins TRBV29-1 to TRBJ2-1, with no clear D. This CDR3 contains 12 residues. CDR1 and CDR2 (germline): SQVTM, ANQGSEA. The V and J ends lost 6 bases and 6 bases respectively, with 12 bases between them. The CDR3 here is CSVGPGLNEQFF. DNA of the CDR3: TGCAGCGTAGGACCTGGGCTCAATGAGCAGTTCTTC.

The table lists this clonotype with a few counts. This sequence joins TRBV7-8 and TRBJ2-1; no firm D call. V was trimmed by 0 bases and J by 5 bases, leaving 5 bases between them. This CDR3 region has 13 residues. Germline V CDR1 and CDR2: SGHVS, FQNEAQ. CDR3 protein: CASSLASHNEQFF. The CDR3, as DNA: TGTGCCAGCAGCTTAGCCAGCCACAATGAGCAGTTCTTC. The full variable domain, with the rest looked up from reference TRBV7-8 and TRBJ2-1, is GAGVSQSPRYKVAKRGQDVALRCDPISGHVSLFWYQQALGQGPEFLTYFQNEAQLDKSGLPSDRFFAERPEGSVSTLKIQRTQQEDSAVYLCASSLASHNEQFFGPGTRLTVL.

The chain links TRBV4-2 to TRBJ2-7; TRBD2 agrees at 7 bases. Trimming at V came to 0 bases and at J to 0 bases, leaving 8 bases not matched to a gene. This CDR3 region has 17 residues. The germline CDR1 and CDR2 sequences are LGHNA and YNFKEQ. CDR3 protein: CASSQDRDYYVSYEQYF. The CDR3 nucleotides read TGTGCCAGCAGCCAAGACCGGGACTATTACGTCTCCTACGAGCAGTACTTC.

Remarks on this clonotype: One end of the junction fails to match germline, which may point to a read error. The chain carries TRBV19 and TRBJ1-2, with 11 positions matching TRBD1. The CDR3 spans 12 residues. The germline CDR1 and CDR2 sequences are LNHDA and SQIVND (reference sequence). The CDR3 loop reads CASSIAPGQGVF. The CDR3 coding sequence is TGTGCCAGTAGTATAGCCCCGGGACAGGGGGTCTTC.

This chain connects TRBV19 to TRBJ1-2; D unclear. Between the trimmed V and J ends, which lost 3 bases and 2 bases, there was a span of 10 bases. There are 14 residues in the CDR3. Germline CDR1 reads LNHDA; CDR2 reads SQIVND (reference sequence). The CDR3 nucleotides are TGTGCCAGTAGTATTCTCTCCAGAAACTATGGCTACACCTTC. It specifies CASSILSRNYGYTF.

This clonotype has only a few counts. This chain joins TRBV6-2 or TRBV6-3 and TRBJ1-1; 7 bases are shared with TRBD1. The CDR3 covers 13 residues. Germline values: CDR1 MNHEY, CDR2 SVGEGT. After removal of 9 bases from V and 6 bases from J, the junction contained 10 bases not matched to a gene. Written as DNA, the CDR3 is TGTGCCAGTCTGGATTGGGACAGCCCTGAAGCTTTCTTT. Its protein product is CASLDWDSPEAFF.

This chain uses TRBV20-1 with TRBJ1-1, with D hard to call. V lost 0 bases and J 5 bases, leaving 16 bases between the germline ends. From germline, CDR1 is DFQATT and CDR2 SNEGSKA (reference sequence). The CDR3 runs to 15 residues. CDR3 loop: CSARDPRNPITEAFF. The CDR3 DNA is TGCAGTGCTAGAGATCCCAGGAACCCGATTACTGAAGCTTTCTTT.

The chain is built from TRBV20-1 and TRBJ2-7; no clear D. Germline-derived CDR1 and CDR2 are DFQATT and SNEGSKA (reference sequence). Trimming removed 3 bases from V and 3 bases from J, with 12 bases in between. The CDR3 runs to 13 residues. CDR3 sequence: CSARWFPFYEQYF. The DNA of the CDR3 is TGCAGTGCTAGGTGGTTCCCCTTCTACGAGCAGTACTTC.

This clonotype was seen a handful of times. The chain couples TRBV5-1 to TRBJ1-1, with TRBD1 matching over 9 bases. V was clipped by 0 bases and J by 4 bases; unmatched bases: 4. Germline-derived CDR1 and CDR2 are SGHRS and YFSETQ. The CDR3 extends over 15 amino acids. CDR3 amino acids: CASSLGQGELTEAFF. The DNA of the CDR3 is TGCGCCAGCAGCTTGGGACAGGGGGAACTCACTGAAGCTTTCTTT.

This clonotype has just one count. The chain links TRBV7-8 to TRBJ1-1; 7 bases are shared with TRBD1. J was trimmed by 4 bases and V by 7 bases; bases with no gene match: 9. The CDR3 extends over 14 amino acids. The V gene's germline CDR1 is SGHVS and CDR2 FQNEAQ. DNA of the CDR3: TGTGCCAGCATGATGATAGGGGGCGGCACTGAAGCTTTCTTT. Its protein is CASMMIGGGTEAFF. The full variable domain, in which reference TRBV7-8 and TRBJ1-1 provide the parts outside the CDR3, is GAGVSQSPRYKVAKRGQDVALRCDPISGHVSLFWYQQALGQGPEFLTYFQNEAQLDKSGLPSDRFFAERPEGSVSTLKIQRTQQEDSAVYLCASMMIGGGTEAFFGQGTRLTVV.

The chain carries TRBV7-7 and TRBJ2-5; 15 nucleotides agree with TRBD2. The V segment lost 5 bases and the J segment 5 bases; nucleotides outside the gene matches: 12. The CDR3 is 18 amino acids. In germline, CDR1 is SSHAT, CDR2 FNYEAQ (reference sequence). CDR3 bases: TGTGCCAGCAGCCCTACCTGGACTAGCGGGAGGGTACTCGAGACCCAGTACTTC. Encoded protein: CASSPTWTSGRVLETQYF.

This clonotype has only a few counts. V and J are TRBV12-3 or TRBV12-4 and TRBJ1-1, with D hard to call. CDR3 length equals 13 residues. V lost 2 bases to trimming and J lost 4 bases, with 8 bases between them. The DNA of the CDR3 is TGTGCCAGCAGTTTAAAGGGAACCACTGAAGCTTTCTTT. It yields the protein CASSLKGTTEAFF.